The 23 T cell receptor beta chains below all came from one sample that was sequenced in a study of identical twins. MiXCR was run by TCRdb on the 5' RACE reads, yielding one entry per CDR3 protein. The table lists about 570,000 distinct CDR3 sequences, around a tenth of them singletons. The data were also submitted as part of a second study, on yellow fever vaccine responses in identical twins.

The sample comprised PBMCs. These TCRs come from a woman between 18 and 30 years old in good health.

This clonotype was seen many times. The gene calls are TRBV5-1 and TRBJ2-3, with no clear D. Germline-derived CDR1 and CDR2 are SGHRS and YFSETQ. V lost 0 bases and J 3 bases, leaving 8 bases between the germline ends. The CDR3 is 14 amino acids. CDR3: CASSLDARTDTQYF. Written as DNA, the CDR3 is TGCGCCAGCAGCTTGGATGCCAGGACAGATACGCAGTATTTT.

This clonotype has at least ten counts. The chain is built from TRBV4-1 and TRBJ2-1; D may be TRBD2 (6 bases). The V gene's germline CDR1 is MGHRA and CDR2 YSYEKL. Trimming took 2 bases from V and 1 from J, leaving 18 bases between them. CDR3 length: 18 amino acids. The CDR3 spells CASSQRPTSPQSYNEQFF. DNA for the CDR3: TGCGCCAGCAGCCAACGCCCCACTAGCCCCCAATCCTACAATGAGCAGTTCTTC.

This clonotype was picked up a small number of times. V and J are TRBV6-2 or TRBV6-3 and TRBJ2-3; a weak D match, TRBD2 (6 bases). The CDR3 is made up of 14 amino acids. Germline values: CDR1 MNHEY, CDR2 SVGEGT. With 3 bases removed from V and 2 bases from J, the gap between germline ends came to 9 bases. CDR3 nucleotide sequence: TGTGCCAGCAGTTATCGGACTACCACAGATACGCAGTATTTT. The encoded protein is CASSYRTTTDTQYF.

This clonotype appeared many times. The chain joins TRBV12-3 or TRBV12-4 to TRBJ2-1; tentative D call: TRBD1 (6 bases). This CDR3 has 17 amino acids. Trimming took 8 bases from V and 7 from J, leaving 27 bases between them. CDR3 loop: CASVSAWDMRLDNEQFF. CDR3 DNA: TGTGCCAGCGTTTCGGCTTGGGACATGAGATTGGATAATGAGCAGTTCTTC.

There are many counts of this clonotype. The rearrangement uses TRBV5-1 and TRBJ2-7, with a tentative D call TRBD1 (6 bases). There are 13 residues in the CDR3. Trimming left V 3 bases short and J 2 bases short, with 9 bases between. Germline CDR1 reads SGHRS; CDR2 reads YFSETQ. The CDR3 loop is CASSYRDTYEQYF. The DNA for the CDR3 is TGCGCCAGCAGCTACCGGGACACCTACGAGCAGTACTTC.

This clonotype was seen many times. The CDR3 loop reads CASRASGVFVPEQYF. The CDR3 DNA follows: TGTGCCAGCAGGGCCAGCGGGGTATTCGTCCCCGAGCAGTACTTC. The chain has TRBV11-2 and TRBJ2-7, with 7 bases identical to TRBD2. With V trimmed by 6 bases and J by 6 bases, 14 bases remained unmatched. This CDR3 contains 15 residues. Germline V gene data show CDR1 as SGHAT and CDR2 as FQNNGV.

This clonotype was seen only a few times. The chain carries TRBV4-3 and TRBJ2-7; D gene unclear. The V gene lost 0 bases and the J gene lost 2 bases, with 8 bases spanning the gap. Germline loops: CDR1 LGHNA, CDR2 YSLEER. This CDR3 is 14 amino acids long. The chain's CDR3 is CASSQEEQTYEQYF. The CDR3 nucleotides read TGCGCCAGCAGCCAAGAGGAACAGACCTACGAGCAGTACTTC.

This clonotype was counted ten times or more. The chain recombines TRBV4-3 with TRBJ2-1; either TRBD1 or TRBD2 may fit D (5 bases each). Trimming shortened V by 1 base and J by 3 bases, and 13 bases separated the two germline ends. This CDR3 region has 16 residues. CDR1 and CDR2 (germline): LGHNA, YSLEER. The CDR3 nucleotides are TGCGCCAGCAGCCAAGGTGGGGCCGGGGACTACAATGAGCAGTTCTTC. Its translation is CASSQGGAGDYNEQFF.

This clonotype has just a few counts. The rearrangement joins TRBV6-1 to TRBJ2-3, with 9 bases that match TRBD2. V dropped 8 bases and J dropped 8; count of bases not matched to a gene: 8. The length of the CDR3 is 13 residues. Germline V gene data show CDR1 as MNHNS and CDR2 as SASEGT. The CDR3 spells CASGGGGAGTQYF. The CDR3 DNA reads TGTGCCAGCGGCGGCGGGGGGGCCGGTACGCAGTATTTT.

This clonotype was seen many times. The chain links TRBV11-2 to TRBJ2-7, with TRBD1 as a possible D gene (6 bases). Between the trimmed V and J ends, which lost 1 base and 4 bases, there was a span of 11 bases. The CDR3 extends over 14 amino acids. Per the germline V gene, CDR1 is SGHAT and CDR2 is FQNNGV. For the CDR3, the DNA is TGTGCCAGCAGCTTAGGACAGGTTGGATACGAGCAGTACTTC. Translation gives CASSLGQVGYEQYF.

The sample holds many counts of this clonotype. The chain recombines TRBV15 with TRBJ1-1; TRBD1 agrees at 8 bases. CDR1 and CDR2 (germline): LNHNV, YYDKDF (reference sequence). The CDR3 is 15 amino acids. The J segment lost 1 base and the V segment lost 3 bases, leaving 4 bases of the junction unmatched. This chain's CDR3 is CATSRDRAANTEAFF. The DNA of the CDR3 is TGTGCCACCAGCAGGGACAGGGCTGCGAACACTGAAGCTTTCTTT.

This clonotype was seen a few times. The rearrangement joins TRBV5-6 to TRBJ2-1, with TRBD2 matching 9 bases. The CDR3 consists of 13 residues. The trim removed 5 bases at V and 8 bases at J, leaving 5 bases unmatched. Germline CDR1 SGHDT, CDR2 YYEEEE. As DNA, the CDR3 is TGTGCCAGCAGAATTAGCGGGAGCTATGAGCAGTTCTTC. It is translated as CASRISGSYEQFF. Combining the CDR3 with reference TRBV5-6 and TRBJ2-1 gives the whole variable domain DAGVTQSPTHLIKTRGQQVTLRCSPKSGHDTVSWYQQALGQGPQFIFQYYEEEERQRGNFPDRFSGHQFPNYSSELNVNALLLGDSALYLCASRISGSYEQFFGPGTRLTVL.

This clonotype was seen a few times. The chain has TRBV29-1 and TRBJ2-5; D unresolved. Trimming took off 7 bases at V and 5 bases at J, with 11 bases between the two ends. This CDR3 is 11 amino acids long. The germline CDR1 and CDR2 sequences are SQVTM and ANQGSEA. The CDR3 region has the DNA TGCAGCGCCGCCCCCGGGGAGACCCAGTACTTC. Protein sequence: CSAAPGETQYF.

The genes are TRBV29-1 and TRBJ2-2; a weak D match, TRBD2 (5 bases). V was trimmed by 6 bases and J by 4 bases, leaving 15 bases between them. This CDR3 comprises 14 residues. The germline CDR1 and CDR2 sequences are SQVTM and ANQGSEA. CDR3 nucleotides: TGCAGCGTGCCCGGGATTGTCGGCACCGGGGAGCTGTTTTTT. It codes for CSVPGIVGTGELFF.

The chain links TRBV15 to TRBJ1-1; 7 bases are a match to TRBD1. The CDR3 is 18 residues long. Germline V gives CDR1 LNHNV, CDR2 YYDKDF (reference sequence). Trimming took 0 bases from V and 0 from J; bases not matched to a gene: 10. The CDR3 region is CATSRDFWTGALNTEAFF. The DNA for the CDR3 is TGTGCCACCAGCAGAGATTTTTGGACAGGAGCTCTGAACACTGAAGCTTTCTTT.

This clonotype has a count of ten or more. The chain couples TRBV27 to TRBJ2-2; perhaps TRBD1 as D (6 bases). V lost 6 bases and J 7 bases, leaving 15 bases between the germline ends. CDR3 size: 14 residues. Germline lookup yields CDR1 MNHEY and CDR2 SMNVEV (reference sequence). The CDR3 loop is CASSDDTGLGELFF. CDR3 nucleotide sequence: TGTGCCAGCAGCGATGACACAGGGCTCGGGGAGCTGTTTTTT.

There are many counts of this clonotype. The CDR3 DNA reads as TGCAGTGCACATTCCGGGGGGACTGAAGCTTTCTTT. This sequence encodes CSAHSGGTEAFF. The chain combines TRBV20-1 with TRBJ1-1, with D perhaps matching TRBD1 (5 bases). Trimming stripped 6 bases from V and 5 bases from J, with 13 bases between. Germline V CDR1 and CDR2: DFQATT, SNEGSKA (reference sequence). The CDR3 runs to 12 residues.

This clonotype was seen more than once but under ten times. The J gene is TRBJ2-1, the V gene TRBV10-3; 11 nucleotides match TRBD2. J was trimmed by 9 bases and V by 3 bases; bases with no gene match: 10. Germline loops: CDR1 ENHRY, CDR2 SYGVKD. The CDR3 extends over 16 amino acids. CDR3 region: CAISEYSGRAGGEQFF. CDR3 DNA sequence: TGTGCCATCAGTGAATATAGCGGGAGGGCAGGTGGTGAGCAGTTCTTC.

J is TRBJ2-7 and V is TRBV5-1, with 7 bases aligning to TRBD2. The trim removed 2 bases at V and 3 bases at J, leaving 8 bases unmatched. The CDR3 has 15 residues. Per germline, CDR1 SGHRS and CDR2 YFSETQ. CDR3 sequence (DNA): TGCGCCAGCAGCTTTGACCAGCGGGGTGACTACGAGCAGTACTTC. Translated: CASSFDQRGDYEQYF.

This clonotype occurred many times. The chain combines TRBV2 with TRBJ2-1; either TRBD1 or TRBD2 may fit D (5 bases each). Per the germline V gene, CDR1 is SNHLY and CDR2 is FYNNEI. CDR3 length: 15 amino acids. V was clipped by 2 bases and J by 6 bases, with 14 bases between them. The CDR3 region is CASSEPGPIFNEQFF. The CDR3 DNA reads as TGTGCCAGCAGTGAACCGGGGCCAATTTTCAATGAGCAGTTCTTC.

V and J are TRBV7-9 and TRBJ2-7, with D possibly TRBD1 on 6 matching bases. V gave up 8 bases and J gave up 5 bases, with 16 bases separating them. Per germline, CDR1 SEHNR and CDR2 FQNEAQ (reference sequence). The CDR3 extends over 13 amino acids. DNA for the CDR3: TGTGCCAGCCGGGATAGGGGGTCGAACGAGCAGTACTTC. It is translated as CASRDRGSNEQYF.

This clonotype was seen more than once but under ten times. This rearrangement joins TRBV6-6 to TRBJ2-1; D is unresolved. There are 13 residues in the CDR3. With 4 bases removed from V and 9 bases from J, the gap between germline ends came to 13 bases. CDR1 is MNHNY and CDR2 is SVGAGI in the germline V gene (reference sequence). The CDR3 loop reads CASSSPTLGEQFF. CDR3 DNA sequence: TGTGCCAGCAGTTCCCCGACTTTGGGTGAGCAGTTCTTC.

The DNA for the CDR3 is TGTGCCAGCAGCTTCGTTACCGGGACAAGGGCCTACGAGCAGTACTTC. This sequence encodes CASSFVTGTRAYEQYF. The chain is built from TRBV5-5 and TRBJ2-7; TRBD1 is a possible D gene (6 bases). The CDR3 spans 16 residues. Looked up from germline, CDR1 is SGHKS and CDR2 is YYEKEE (reference sequence). Trimming cost V 2 bases and J 2 bases, with 17 bases left between them.